A selection of T cell receptor beta chains follows, all from one sample in a study of cytomegalovirus exposure and HLA in healthy donors. Here immunoSEQ multiplex PCR was the method, and the copy in TCRdb shows in-frame clones only, minus some. The repertoire holds 150,000 to 200,000 clones, with roughly 80% as singletons. Sequenced input: PBMCs. The receptors were gathered from a woman between 50 and 59 years old in good health and CMV-seropositive. Both conserved end residues are part of each CDR3. Only part of the rows carry a size: once, few, many, or a class if the clone is expanded.

NA TRBV27 CASSPDRAEKLFF
once TRBV6-6 CASSYRGGNQPQHF
NA TRBV5-6 CASSEAGTGPNSYEQYF
NA TRBV4-2 CASSPSPGSVGYIF
NA TRBV11-2 CASSLGVLGPNSEKLFF
NA TRBV19 CASSPRLGQGEHIYF
once TRBV5-1 CASSSGQQNTDTQYF
NA TRBV7-2 CASSYRQGRAFF
NA TRBV5-6 CASSQGWGTDTQYF
NA TRBV4-3 CASSQGTTQETQYF
NA TRBV5-4 CASSFWGGFQETQYF
few TRBV6-1 CASSGGGGNSPLHF
once TRBV5-1 CASSLESFQETQYF
NA TRBV27 CASSKLQVRNTEAFF
NA TRBV28 CASRFRGRNTEAFF
NA TRBV25-1 CASLGQANSPLHF
NA TRBV11-3 CASSLGGVNEQFF
NA TRBV7-9 CASSLGPRAETQYF
NA TRBV6-5 CASSYSRRGARGELFF
NA TRBV7-9 CASSLLVAGVSNQPQHF
NA TRBV28 CASSFSSRGSDTQYF
NA TRBV7-8 CASSPPGQVYGYTF
NA TRBV19 CASSMGALNEKLFF
NA TRBV9 CASSVGGTGSNTGELFF
NA TRBV29-1 CSAGDRANEKLFF
NA TRBV2 CASSEGTQEQFF
NA TRBV5-4 CASSPSGGERETQYF
NA TRBV7-8 CASSFRQDYEQYF
NA TRBV7-9 CASSLGTSGETQYF
NA TRBV6-1 CASRRQPSHNEQFF
NA TRBV28 CASITSRGLSTEAFF
NA TRBV6-5 CASQASGYEQYF
NA TRBV2 CASTQTSYSYEQYF
NA TRBV18 CASSPGQGDYSPLHF
few TRBV6-6 CASSPTGTSNQPQHF
once TRBV6-1 CASSDYQRGKETQYF